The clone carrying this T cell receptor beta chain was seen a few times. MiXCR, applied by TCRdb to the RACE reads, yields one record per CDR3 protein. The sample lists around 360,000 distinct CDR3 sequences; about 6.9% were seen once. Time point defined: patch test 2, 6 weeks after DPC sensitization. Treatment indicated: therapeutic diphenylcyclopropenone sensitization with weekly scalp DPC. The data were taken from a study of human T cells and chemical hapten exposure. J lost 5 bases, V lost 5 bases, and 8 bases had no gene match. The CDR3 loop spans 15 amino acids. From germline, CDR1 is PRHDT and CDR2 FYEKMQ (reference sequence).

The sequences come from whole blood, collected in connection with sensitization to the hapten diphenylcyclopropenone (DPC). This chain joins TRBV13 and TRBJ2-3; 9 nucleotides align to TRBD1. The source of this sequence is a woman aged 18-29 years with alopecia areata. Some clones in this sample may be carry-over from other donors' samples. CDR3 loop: CASSVGDRAKDTQYF. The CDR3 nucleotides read TGTGCCAGCAGCGTCGGGGACAGGGCTAAAGATACGCAGTATTTT.